Listed below are T cell receptor beta chains from one sample, sequenced in a study of T cell repertoires in cytomegalovirus infection. No antigens are known for them. TCRdb used MiXCR to reprocess the reads, holding one entry per CDR3 protein. Of 44,000 or so distinct CDR3 sequences in the sample, over 20% were seen once. The starting material was CD8+ T cells from cultured PBMCs, obtained from culture after CMV antigen stimulation. The receptors derive from a human donor in good health (CMV status not recorded). Some clones in this sample may be carry-over from other donors' samples. The CDR3 runs from the conserved cysteine through the conserved F or W. Fields, in order: V gene, D gene, J gene, clone size, CDR3 DNA, CDR3 protein. The D gene is left open where the match is weak. Some rows mark clone size as missing; the rest say once, few, many or name a class of expanded clone.

TRBV6-5	TRBD2	TRBJ2-3	few	TGTGCCAGCAGGACCATTAGCGGGGGCCCGGCTCCGCAGTATTTT	CASRTISGGPAPQYF
TRBV7-6	NA	TRBJ1-1	few	TGTGCCAGCAGCCTAACCGCAAGCTCTGAAGCTTTCTTT	CASSLTASSEAFF
TRBV7-2	NA	TRBJ1-2	medium-sized	TGTGCCAGCAGCTTAGCGGGGGATCTCTATGGCTACACCTTC	CASSLAGDLYGYTF
TRBV20-1	NA	TRBJ1-5	NA	TGCAGTGCTCTCTGGGAAGGCGGAGAGGCTCAGCCCCAGCATTTT	CSALWEGGEAQPQHF
TRBV7-2	TRBD1	TRBJ2-3	NA	TGTGCCAGCAGCAACCGGGACAGGGGGCTCCCCGGCACAGATACGCAGTATTTT	CASSNRDRGLPGTDTQYF
TRBV4-3	TRBD2	TRBJ2-1	NA	TGCGCCAGCAGCCCGGAGGGTAGCGGGAAACTCAATGAGCAGTTCTTC	CASSPEGSGKLNEQFF
TRBV7-9	NA	TRBJ2-1	few	TGTGCCAGCAGCTTAGCAGAACATGAGCAGTTCTTC	CASSLAEHEQFF
TRBV25-1	NA	TRBJ2-3	NA	TGTGCCAGCAGTGAACAGGGGCCGGGCGCAGATACGCAGTATTTT	CASSEQGPGADTQYF
TRBV7-2	NA	TRBJ2-7	few	TGTGCCAGCAGCTTAGGGGGGTCGGGAGACCCGTACGAGCAGTACTTC	CASSLGGSGDPYEQYF
TRBV7-9	NA	TRBJ1-1	many	TGTGCCAGCAGCTTAGCTGGGCAGGGCTCTGAAGCTTTCTTT	CASSLAGQGSEAFF
TRBV27	TRBD2	TRBJ2-1	NA	TGTGCCAGCATTTCTAGCGGACCCTACAATGAGCAGTTCTTC	CASISSGPYNEQFF
TRBV7-2	TRBD1	TRBJ2-7	few	TGTGCCAGCAGCTCCCGGGACAGGGCCTACGAGCAGTACTTC	CASSSRDRAYEQYF
TRBV7-2	NA	TRBJ2-7	NA	TGTGCCAGCAGCTTAGCGACGTGGTACGAGCAGTACTTC	CASSLATWYEQYF
TRBV7-2	TRBD2	TRBJ2-1	few	TGTGCCAGCAGCTTTAGTAGCGGGAGGGTATACAATGAGCAGTTCTTC	CASSFSSGRVYNEQFF
TRBV12-3/TRBV12-4	NA	TRBJ2-7	few	TGTGCCAGCAGTCAGGGACTTTACGAGCAGTACTTC	CASSQGLYEQYF
TRBV7-2	NA	TRBJ2-5	few	TGTGCCAGCAGCTTAACCATCGGGAGTGGTCGGAAAGAGACCCAGTACTTC	CASSLTIGSGRKETQYF
TRBV6-6	NA	TRBJ1-6	NA	TGTGCCAGCAGTTACTTGTTGAATTCACCCCTCCACTTT	CASSYLLNSPLHF
TRBV7-2	NA	TRBJ1-1	few	TGTGCCAGCACGACTTACACGGGGGCTGGCACTGAAGCTTTCTTT	CASTTYTGAGTEAFF
TRBV7-2	NA	TRBJ2-1	NA	TGTGCCAGCAGCTTGGGACTCCCGCCCTACAATGAGCAGTTCTTC	CASSLGLPPYNEQFF
TRBV7-3	NA	TRBJ1-2	few	TGTGCCAGCAGTCCATCAGCGGGCAGGCGCGCCAGAGACTACACCTTC	CASSPSAGRRARDYTF
TRBV20-1	NA	TRBJ2-7	NA	TGCAGTGCTCGACCTCCGGACACTTCCTACGAGCAGTACTTC	CSARPPDTSYEQYF
TRBV7-9	TRBD1	TRBJ2-2	NA	TGTGCCAGCAGCGCGGACAGGGTGCCCAACCGGGAGCTGTTTTTT	CASSADRVPNRELFF
TRBV9	NA	TRBJ2-3	NA	TGTGCCAGCAGCGTTTCAGGTAGCAGCACAGATACGCAGTATTTT	CASSVSGSSTDTQYF
TRBV12-3/TRBV12-4	NA	TRBJ2-3	NA	TGTGCCAGCAGTTTACAGGGAGGAGATACGCAGTATTTT	CASSLQGGDTQYF
TRBV7-2	TRBD2	TRBJ2-7	NA	TGTGCCAGCAGCTTAGTCCGGGGGGGGGATTTCTACGAGCAGTACTTC	CASSLVRGGDFYEQYF
TRBV12-3/TRBV12-4	TRBD1	TRBJ2-6	few	TGTGCCAGCCGGGACAGGGGGACCTCTGGGGCCAACGTCCTGACTTTC	CASRDRGTSGANVLTF
TRBV7-9	NA	TRBJ1-2	NA	TGTGCCAGCAGCCCGGGACGGGATTATGGCTACACCTTC	CASSPGRDYGYTF
TRBV4-2	NA	TRBJ2-7	NA	TGTGCCAGCAGCCCAGAGGTTAGCGTATTCTACGAGCAGTACTTC	CASSPEVSVFYEQYF